One TCR beta chain is described in this entry. Its antigen is still unknown. At one end the junction does not follow the germline gene, possibly because of a read error. The sample's time point label, decoded: 24 weeks on oral tofacitinib. Explained via the paper, the treatment or condition label denotes: oral pan-JAK inhibitor, 5-10 mg twice daily. From alopecia areata patients, peripheral blood was collected along with lesional scalp punch biopsies. PBMCs were isolated by density centrifugation and stained for CD3, CD4 and CD8, and CD4+ and CD8+ T cells were sorted on a FACSAria. Library prep was done by the immunoSEQ multiplex PCR assay. RNA was extracted from all samples and reverse transcribed into cDNA, which served as template for TCR sequencing. SuperScript III was used to make first-strand cDNA, primed with a 2:1 mix of oligo-dT and random hexamers. A synthetic immune receptor repertoire was used to measure amplification bias, and any remaining bias was corrected computationally. Per the authors' processing: Raw reads were preprocessed to remove errors, and CDR3 was defined according to IMGT conventions as the region from the conserved cysteine to phenylalanine. To get clonality, Shannon entropy was normalized by log2 of the number of productive unique TCRs and the result was subtracted from 1. CD4 or CD8 identity of scalp clones was inferred by cross-referencing scalp TCRbeta sequences with sorted blood CD4 and CD8 repertoires. TCRdb obtained this table from immuneACCESS and retained in-frame rearrangements with V and J assigned. These tables miss some clones; where compared with another copy, unresolved V genes account for less than half of the shortfall, and the remainder is unexplained. V, J and clone size were drawn from that table, and D and trimming were deduced from the DNA. This sample holds around 270,000 clones; 58% were observed only once. Together, the top ten hold about 1.7% of the sample.

The source of the sample is a study of CD8+ T cells in alopecia areata (dated by TCRdb to the late 2010s). Context from the whole study: The treated patients, all with moderate-to-severe alopecia areata, were enrolled in an open-label pilot trial of oral tofacitinib given at 5 to 10 mg twice daily. In both human patients and the C3H/HeJ mouse model, the study applied high-throughput TCRbeta sequencing to look at T cell clonal expansion in alopecia areata. Patients on tofacitinib were biopsied at baseline and after 4 and 24 weeks of treatment, and several of the patients also had a later scalp biopsy. Scalp clonality was compared among normal scalp (n=4), patchy alopecia areata scalp (n=8), and alopecia totalis/universalis scalp (n=8). The SALT score, which quantifies the percentage of affected scalp surface area, was used to measure disease severity in treated patients. immunoSEQ multiplex PCR using 35 Vbeta forward primers and 13 Jbeta reverse primers was used to amplify TCRbeta CDR3 regions. RNA was obtained with the PAXgene miRNA kit for fixed scalp, the miRNeasy kit for PBMCs, and the RNeasy kit for mouse skin. In humans, TCRbeta sequencing was performed on scalp tissue and on sorted CD4+ and CD8+ peripheral blood T cells from healthy controls and from patients with patchy or totalis/universalis alopecia areata. Tofacitinib was administered for 6 to 18 months, and 6 months of follow-up off drug were then conducted to assess delayed response and recurrence.

Here is what the overall study found, with its caveats: Unlike mouse skin, which is dominated by gammadelta T cells, normal human skin has resident alphabeta T cells that are also sequenced, and this complicates analysis of the scalp TCR repertoire. Lesional scalp, especially in alopecia totalis/universalis, showed higher clonality and more expanded CD8+ clones than normal scalp, suggesting antigenic drive. Shared TCR sequences between patients were less evident than in mice, which may be partly attributable to HLA diversity in the patient population. Tofacitinib significantly lowered scalp clonality and the number of expanded CD8+ clones among the top 100 scalp clones. Many expanded lesional clones persisted in scalp and blood during tofacitinib treatment, which may partly explain relapse after stopping treatment. The treated cohort was small, with a single nonresponder, so links between baseline CD8+ expansion and response need larger studies.

Via the germline V gene (reference sequence), CDR1 is SSHAT and CDR2 FNYEAQ. The CDR3 goes from the cysteine to the phenylalanine over 13 residues. The kept DNA is CDR3 alone, 39 bases in frame from the first base. The receptor chain draws on TRBV7-7 and TRBJ2-3; the best D guess is TRBD2, with 5 bases matching. The clonotype originates from a human donor with alopecia areata. Specimen: CD4+ T cells sorted from blood, collected at week 24, from a patient treated with tofacitinib. The CDR3: CASSFVRGGTQYF. The base sequence is TGTGCTAGCAGCTTTGTCCGGGGTGGTACGCAGTATTTT.